Below are 20 T cell receptor beta chains sequenced from a single sample in a study of cytomegalovirus exposure and HLA in healthy donors. The PCR contained 60 Vbeta and 13 Jbeta primers. Assay used: immunoSEQ multiplex PCR; TCRdb lists only in-frame clones, some missing. In the table there are about 200,000 clones, about 78% of which are singletons. Sequenced: PBMCs. The source is a woman aged 30 to 39 in good health and CMV-seronegative.

The V call is TRBV30, the J call TRBJ2-5; D is perhaps TRBD1 (6 bases). The CDR3 runs to 13 residues. Germline V gives CDR1 GTSNPN, CDR2 SVGIG (reference sequence). V was trimmed by 0 bases and J by 2 bases, leaving 7 bases between them. The DNA of the CDR3 is TGTGCCTGGAGTGTAGGACAGCAAGAGACCCAGTACTTC. Its protein product is CAWSVGQQETQYF.

This clone is a singleton in its sample. The chain combines TRBV5-1 with TRBJ1-1; D gene ambiguous. Germline V gene lookup returns CDR1 SGHRS and CDR2 YFSETQ. CDR3 size: 13 residues. The V and J ends lost 4 bases and 0 bases respectively, with 7 bases between them. CDR3 coding DNA: TGCGCCAGCAGCAGAGGTCTGAACACTGAAGCTTTCTTT. This sequence encodes CASSRGLNTEAFF.

The chain links TRBV5-1 to TRBJ2-5; no reliable D call. Germline V gene data show CDR1 as SGHRS and CDR2 as YFSETQ. This CDR3 spans 14 amino acids. The V end was cut by 1 base, the J end by 0 bases, with 7 bases between. CDR3 in DNA: TGCGCCAGCAGCTTGCTATCAAACCAAGAGACCCAGTACTTC. This sequence encodes CASSLLSNQETQYF.

V usage is TRBV6-5 and J usage is TRBJ1-1; perhaps TRBD1 as D (6 bases). V was cut by 2 bases and J by 7 bases, with 8 bases left in between. CDR3 length: 12 residues. Germline V gene sequence: CDR1 MNHEY, CDR2 SVGAGI. The DNA of the CDR3 is TGTGCCAGCAGTTACGGGGGCGGTGAAGCTTTCTTT. It translates to CASSYGGGEAFF.

This clone appeared a single time. The V gene is TRBV6-1, the J gene TRBJ1-2; D gene unclear. Germline CDR1 reads MNHNS; CDR2 reads SASEGT. Trimming stripped 6 bases from V and 4 bases from J, with 12 bases between. The CDR3 is 13 amino acids. The CDR3 reads CASRARSGYGYTF. The CDR3, as DNA: TGTGCCAGCAGGGCGAGGTCGGGCTATGGCTACACCTTC.

This clone was found once. This chain uses TRBV2 with TRBJ1-1; D gene ambiguous. V gave up 8 bases and J gave up 1 base, with 11 bases separating them. The CDR3 runs to 13 residues. Germline V gives CDR1 SNHLY, CDR2 FYNNEI. CDR3 amino acids: CASLRIRNTEAFF. For the CDR3, the DNA is TGTGCCAGCCTCAGGATTAGGAACACTGAAGCTTTCTTT.

The chain uses TRBV5-1 and TRBJ2-5; the match to TRBD1 covers 8 bases. The DNA matches TRBJ2-7 better at its end, which makes the J call doubtful. This CDR3 spans 14 amino acids. Germline V lookup: CDR1 SGHRS, CDR2 YFSETQ. This chain's CDR3 is CASSLETGGYEQYF. The CDR3 region has the DNA TGCGCCAGCAGCTTGGAAACAGGGGGGTACGAGCAGTACTTC.

The chain recombines TRBV29-1 with TRBJ2-7, with a possible D match to TRBD1 (6 bases). Germline loops: CDR1 SQVTM, CDR2 ANQGSEA. The V end lost 6 bases, the J end lost 2 bases, and 14 bases lay between the germline ends. The CDR3 extends over 13 amino acids. The CDR3 here is CSVADRRTYEQYF. The CDR3 region has the DNA TGCAGCGTCGCAGACAGGAGAACCTACGAGCAGTACTTC.

The chain is built from TRBV19 and TRBJ1-1, with TRBD1 matching over 10 bases. Trimming took 6 bases from V and 4 from J; bases not matched to a gene: 2. The germline V gene encodes CDR1 LNHDA and CDR2 SQIVND (reference sequence). CDR3 length: 13 amino acids. In DNA, the CDR3 is TGTGCCAGTAGCCGGGACAGGGGCACTGAAGCTTTCTTT. Protein product: CASSRDRGTEAFF.

This chain joins TRBV27 and TRBJ2-1, with TRBD2 identical over 12 bases. V lost 5 bases and J lost 5; bases outside the gene matches: 7. CDR3 length: 16 amino acids. Germline lookup yields CDR1 MNHEY and CDR2 SMNVEV (reference sequence). CDR3 coding DNA: TGTGCCAGCAGTCCACGCCTAGCGGGAGGGGACAATGAGCAGTTCTTC. Amino acid sequence: CASSPRLAGGDNEQFF.

This clone has just a few counts. The chain combines TRBV5-4 with TRBJ1-1; TRBD1 might be the D (6 bases). Deletions cut 3 bases from V and 11 bases from J, with 17 bases between. CDR1 SGHNT and CDR2 YYREEE come from the germline V gene (reference sequence). The CDR3 length is 13 residues. CDR3 in DNA: TGTGCCAGCAGCTCAACAGGGAGGGGCGAGGCTTTCTTT. This sequence encodes CASSSTGRGEAFF. Complete variable domain (other parts from reference TRBV5-4 and TRBJ1-1): ETGVTQSPTHLIKTRGQQVTLRCSSQSGHNTVSWYQQALGQGPQFIFQYYREEENGRGNFPPRFSGLQFPNYSSELNVNALELDDSALYLCASSSTGRGEAFFGQGTRLTVV.

This sequence joins TRBV28 and TRBJ2-7; 8 bases fit TRBD2. Trimming cost V 4 bases and J 7 bases; bases outside gene matches: 9. Germline V gene sequence: CDR1 MDHEN, CDR2 SYDVKM. The CDR3 runs to 14 residues. CDR3 in DNA: TGTGCCAGCAGTTCCCCGGGGGGGGTGAGAGAGCAGTACTTC. Translated: CASSSPGGVREQYF.

J is TRBJ2-5 and V is TRBV29-1, with TRBD1 identical over 9 bases. The CDR3 consists of 15 residues. From germline, CDR1 is SQVTM and CDR2 ANQGSEA. V gave up 6 bases and J gave up 5 bases; unmatched junction bases: 13. CDR3 in DNA: TGCAGCGTGCCGTCACCGGGACAGGGAGCCGAGACCCAGTACTTC. As protein: CSVPSPGQGAETQYF.

This clone was picked up a small number of times. The chain employs TRBV11-2 and TRBJ2-2; D not resolved. Trimming cost V 3 bases and J 0 bases, with 11 bases left between them. Germline V gives CDR1 SGHAT, CDR2 FQNNGV. The CDR3 is 16 residues long. DNA for the CDR3: TGTGCCAGCAGCTTCACCGGCGGAGCGAACACCGGGGAGCTGTTTTTT. It yields the protein CASSFTGGANTGELFF.

As DNA, the CDR3 is TGTGCCAGCAGTTCCGGCGGGGCCACTGAAGCTTTCTTT. This gives the protein CASSSGGATEAFF. This chain links TRBV6-5 with TRBJ1-1; maybe TRBD1 (5 bases). Per germline, CDR1 MNHEY and CDR2 SVGAGI. The CDR3 is 13 residues long. V lost 4 bases, J lost 4 bases, and 10 bases lay in between.

The rearrangement uses TRBV13 and TRBJ2-3; maybe TRBD1 (6 bases). CDR3 length equals 12 residues. V gave up 5 bases and J gave up 6 bases, with 9 bases separating them. The germline V gene has CDR1 PRHDT and CDR2 FYEKMQ (reference sequence). The CDR3: CASSRGIDTQYF. The CDR3 bases are TGTGCCAGCAGCAGGGGGATCGATACGCAGTATTTT. Variable domain in full (rest from reference TRBV13 and TRBJ2-3): AAGVIQSPRHLIKEKRETATLKCYPIPRHDTVYWYQQGPGQDPQFLISFYEKMQSDKGSIPDRFSAQQFSDYHSELNMSSLELGDSALYFCASSRGIDTQYFGPGTRLTVL.

The gene calls are TRBV5-1 and TRBJ2-3, with D tentatively TRBD1 (5 bases). CDR3 length: 16 residues. V lost 1 base and J 4 bases, leaving 16 bases between the germline ends. Germline CDR1 reads SGHRS; CDR2 reads YFSETQ. The CDR3 DNA follows: TGCGCCAGCAGCTTGACAGGTTCTCGGGTTCCAGATACGCAGTATTTT. It is translated as CASSLTGSRVPDTQYF.

V is TRBV10-3 and J is TRBJ2-3; D remains unclear. CDR3 length: 13 residues. V lost 7 bases, J lost 0 bases, and 8 bases lay in between. CDR1 is ENHRY and CDR2 is SYGVKD in the germline V gene. The DNA of the CDR3 is TGTGCCATCAAGGCGGTTAGCACAGATACGCAGTATTTT. Translating it yields CAIKAVSTDTQYF.

J is TRBJ2-1 and V is TRBV29-1, with a tentative D call TRBD1 (6 bases). The germline V gene encodes CDR1 SQVTM and CDR2 ANQGSEA. With 7 bases removed from V and 4 bases from J, the gap between germline ends came to 11 bases. This CDR3 has 12 residues. The CDR3 coding sequence is TGCAGCGCAGGGGCTTCGTACAATGAGCAGTTCTTC. The encoded protein is CSAGASYNEQFF.

V usage is TRBV7-2 and J usage is TRBJ2-5; 11 bases align to TRBD2. The J call is doubtful: the DNA matches TRBJ2-7 better. The CDR3 has 15 amino acids. The germline CDR1 and CDR2 sequences are SGHTA and FQGNSA. The CDR3 loop reads CASSLLAGGSYEQYF. The CDR3 nucleotides read TGTGCCAGTTCGCTTCTAGCGGGGGGCTCCTACGAGCAGTACTTC.